The clone carrying this T cell receptor beta chain was counted many times. The antigen remains unidentified. The entry originates in a study of T cell repertoires in cytomegalovirus infection. Looking at the study overall: Well-studied HLA-B-restricted epitopes and recently identified HLA-C-restricted epitopes of CMV were both used in the study. TCR beta signatures that were public indicated CMV infection and matching HLA type. Points from the study as a whole: HLA-C-restricted CMV-specific TCR beta clonotypes were dominant in the ex vivo response. Summed frequency of public TCR beta families distinguished CMV carriers with the relevant HLA.

TCRdb used MiXCR to reprocess the reads, holding one entry per CDR3 protein. The data contain roughly 280,000 distinct CDR3 sequences, 22% of them seen just once; the ten biggest clones take up roughly a fifth. V shed 2 bases and J 6 bases; nucleotides not matched to a gene: 6. This CDR3 spans 14 amino acids. CDR1 is SGHVS and CDR2 is FQNEAQ in the germline V gene. This receptor was taken from a human donor in good health (CMV status not recorded). Some clones in this sample may be carry-over from other donors' samples. The specimen comprised cultured PBMCs, sampled from culture after CMV antigen stimulation. V and J are TRBV7-8 and TRBJ2-5, with TRBD2 identical over 7 bases. CDR3 DNA sequence: TGTGCCAGCAGCTTAAATCCGAGCGGGAAGACCCAGTACTTC. Translating it yields CASSLNPSGKTQYF.